Listed here are 9 T cell receptor beta chains from one sample, sequenced in a study of blood T cell repertoires in COVID-19. Assay: immunoSEQ multiplex PCR; the TCRdb copy retains only in-frame clones and omits some. The sample carries 120,000 to 150,000 clones, roughly 76% recorded once. Sequencing was carried out using peripheral blood. These TCRs come from a human donor with acute or convalescent COVID-19. The donor label of this sample is uncertain.

The rearrangement links TRBV7-2 to TRBJ2-1, with D uncertain. This CDR3 has 12 residues. The germline V gene encodes CDR1 SGHTA and CDR2 FQGNSA. Trimming removed 2 bases from V and 3 bases from J, with 2 bases in between. The CDR3 DNA reads TGTGCCAGCAGCTTACTCTACAATGAGCAGTTCTTC. This encodes CASSLLYNEQFF.

DNA of the CDR3: TGTGCCAGCAGTACAGGGTCGAACACCGGGGAGCTGTTTTTT. Translating it yields CASSTGSNTGELFF. The chain recombines TRBV6-6 with TRBJ2-2, with a possible D match to TRBD1 (6 bases). There are 14 residues in the CDR3. Germline CDR1 reads MNHNY; CDR2 reads SVGAGI (reference sequence). V was pared by 5 bases and J by 0 bases, with 7 bases between.

The V and J genes are TRBV4-2 and TRBJ1-2; perhaps TRBD1 as D (5 bases). The germline V and J ends were trimmed by 0 bases and 7 bases, with 18 bases remaining between them. The CDR3 is 16 residues long. Germline CDR1 and CDR2: LGHNA and YNFKEQ. This CDR3 is CASSQEEEGREGGYTF. As DNA, the CDR3 is TGTGCCAGCAGCCAAGAGGAGGAGGGCAGGGAGGGTGGCTACACCTTC.

This chain uses TRBV5-1 with TRBJ2-7; D possibly corresponds to TRBD2 (5 bases). Germline CDR1 reads SGHRS; CDR2 reads YFSETQ. The V and J ends lost 4 bases and 0 bases respectively, with 23 bases between them. This CDR3 spans 18 amino acids. CDR3 residues: CASSPILGGRRISYEQYF. CDR3 coding DNA: TGCGCCAGCAGCCCCATTTTAGGAGGCAGGCGTATCTCCTACGAGCAGTACTTC.

This clone was counted a few times. The chain uses TRBV2 and TRBJ1-3, with D possibly TRBD1 on 5 matching bases. This CDR3 contains 17 residues. V lost 0 bases and J 3 bases, leaving 15 bases between the germline ends. Germline V lookup: CDR1 SNHLY, CDR2 FYNNEI. CDR3 nucleotides: TGTGCCAGCAGTGAAGCGCGGGGGGGATCTTTTGGAAACACCATATATTTT. Protein: CASSEARGGSFGNTIYF.

The chain joins TRBV27 to TRBJ1-3; TRBD1 agrees at 7 bases. The V and J ends lost 5 bases and 2 bases, in that order; junction bases with no gene match: 6. The germline V gene has CDR1 MNHEY and CDR2 SMNVEV (reference sequence). The CDR3 runs to 15 residues. CDR3 nucleotides: TGTGCCAGCAGTACTCTGACAGGGCCTGGAAACACCATATATTTT. Protein sequence: CASSTLTGPGNTIYF.

This clone was observed a single time. This chain links TRBV6-2 or TRBV6-3 with TRBJ2-7, with 7 bases aligning to TRBD1. CDR3 length: 16 residues. Germline loops: CDR1 MNHEY, CDR2 SVGEGT. V trimming: 6 bases; J trimming: 2 bases; junction bases outside the gene matches: 13. The CDR3 loop reads CASSHWTEGATYEQYV. CDR3 DNA sequence: TGTGCCAGCAGCCACTGGACAGAGGGGGCTACCTACGAGCAGTACGTC.

This clone appeared a few times. Written as DNA, the CDR3 is TGCGCCAGCAGCGAGGCCGGGACAGGGGGAGAGGGCTACACCTTC. Amino acids: CASSEAGTGGEGYTF. The chain uses TRBV5-1 and TRBJ1-2; 11 bases align to TRBD1. Trimming at V came to 4 bases and at J to 8 bases, leaving 10 bases not matched to a gene. Germline CDR1 SGHRS, CDR2 YFSETQ. The CDR3 totals 15 residues.

The J gene is TRBJ1-4, the V gene TRBV3-1 (or the pseudogene TRBV3-2); the D gene is possibly TRBD1 (6 bases). CDR1 LGHDT and CDR2 YNNKEL come from the germline V gene (reference sequence). CDR3 length equals 14 residues. Trimming pared 7 bases from V and 4 bases from J, leaving 13 bases between. Here the CDR3 reads CASKQTGLNEKLFF. The CDR3 nucleotides are TGTGCCAGCAAACAGACAGGCCTTAATGAAAAACTGTTTTTT.